A selection of T cell receptor beta chains follows, all from one sample in a study of cytotoxic CD8 clonotypes in ibrutinib-treated CLL. The data were produced by immunoSEQ multiplex PCR, yet TCRdb's version contains in-frame clones alone and is incomplete. Of about 160,000 clones in the sample, about 84% are singletons; the top ten hold 3.5% to 5.5%. The sequencing here drew on PBMCs, taken after 24 months of ibrutinib treatment. The receptors derive from a human donor with chronic lymphocytic leukemia. CDR3s include the opening cysteine and the closing phenylalanine or tryptophan. The D gene is left open where the match is weak. The size of a clone is reported for some rows only, either as once, few or many, or as a class for expanded clones.

TRBV18	-	-	TRBJ2-7	TGTGCCAGCTCACCAGGCAGGACCAGCTACGAGCAGTACTTC	CASSPGRTSYEQYF
TRBV7-2	-	-	TRBJ2-7	TGTGCCAGCAGCTTAGGAAGGACCCCGCCCCCCTACGAGCAGTACTTC	CASSLGRTPPPYEQYF
TRBV19	-	-	TRBJ2-3	TGTGCCAGTAGTATAAGGGGAAGTACAGATACGCAGTATTTT	CASSIRGSTDTQYF
TRBV28	TRBD2	-	TRBJ2-7	TGTGCCAGCAGCTCATCTAGCGGTGGTTGGTACGAGCAGTACTTC	CASSSSSGGWYEQYF
TRBV5-1	-	-	TRBJ2-2	TGCGCCAGCAGCTTGGGAGAAGAGACCGGGGAGCTGTTTTTT	CASSLGEETGELFF
TRBV7-3	-	-	TRBJ1-2	TGTGCCAGCAGCTTTGACAAAGCCACCTATGGCTACACCTTC	CASSFDKATYGYTF
TRBV7-3	-	-	TRBJ1-6	TGTGCCAGCAGCTTATTTGGGGCGTCAACTTCACCCCTCCACTTT	CASSLFGASTSPLHF
TRBV6-6	-	-	TRBJ1-4	TGTGCCAGCAGTTACGAGGGGGCAACTAATGAAAAACTGTTTTTT	CASSYEGATNEKLFF
TRBV6-5	-	-	TRBJ2-2	TGTGCCAGCAGCCAAACCGGGGTTAACACCGGGGAGCTGTTTTTT	CASSQTGVNTGELFF
TRBV5-8	-	-	TRBJ1-2	TGTGCCAGCAGCTGGGGGGTTAACTATGGCTACACCTTC	CASSWGVNYGYTF
TRBV4-1	-	-	TRBJ1-1	TGCGCCAGCAGCCAAGAAGGGGGGGGGTACAACACTGAAGCTTTCTTT	CASSQEGGGYNTEAFF
TRBV7-9	-	-	TRBJ1-1	TGTGCCAGCAGCTTAGTTTGGGGAGTCGCGGCTGAAGCTTTCTTT	CASSLVWGVAAEAFF
TRBV7-3	TRBD1	-	TRBJ2-7	TGTGCCAGCAGCTTACAGACAGGGTATGGTGCGCAGTCCTCCTACGAGCAGTACTTC	CASSLQTGYGAQSSYEQYF
TRBV19	TRBD1	-	TRBJ1-2	TGTGCCAGTAGTACCGACGGACAGGGGGTACATGGCTACACCTTC	CASSTDGQGVHGYTF
TRBV5-6	TRBD1	-	TRBJ1-5	TGTGCCAGTAGCATGGGACAGCCAGCCAATCAGCCCCAGCATTTT	CASSMGQPANQPQHF
TRBV7-2	-	-	TRBJ2-1	TGTGCCAGCAGTCCCGGGGCCCGCGATGAGCAGTTCTTC	CASSPGARDEQFF
TRBV19	TRBD2	once	TRBJ2-7	TGTGCCAGTAGTAGCGGGCGGGGGACCTACGAGCAGTACTTC	CASSSGRGTYEQYF
TRBV7-3	TRBD1	once	TRBJ1-2	TGTGCCAGCAGCCCAGGGGGTGGCCTAGCCGGCTATGGCTACACCTTC	CASSPGGGLAGYGYTF
TRBV7-3	-	-	TRBJ2-5	TGTGCCAGCAGCTTACTTGCTACCCCGCGGGAGACCCAGTACTTC	CASSLLATPRETQYF
TRBV18	-	-	TRBJ1-6	TGTGCCAGCTCACCGTATAATTCACCCCTCCACTTT	CASSPYNSPLHF
TRBV27	-	-	TRBJ1-5	TGTGCCAGCAACTATCAGCCCCAGCATTTT	CASNYQPQHF
TRBV6-5	-	-	TRBJ1-2	TGTGCCAGCAGCTCATCCCCTCTTGGCTACACCTTC	CASSSSPLGYTF
TRBV10-3	-	-	TRBJ1-6	TGTGCCATCAGAACATCGGGACCAGGGAATTCACCCCTCCACTTT	CAIRTSGPGNSPLHF
TRBV19	TRBD2	few	TRBJ2-7	TGTGCCACCCGTGGGGGGGGTAGTCACGAGCAGTACTTC	CATRGGGSHEQYF
TRBV7-9	-	-	TRBJ1-6	TGTGCCAGCAGCTTTGGGACTCAATATAATTCACCCCTCCACTTT	CASSFGTQYNSPLHF
TRBV7-9	-	-	TRBJ2-5	TGTGCCAGCAGCTTAGCCGTGGGGGGCCAAGAGACCCAGTACTTC	CASSLAVGGQETQYF
TRBV6-4	-	-	TRBJ2-5	TGTGCCAGCAGTGACGGACGGACGCAAGAGACCCAGTACTTC	CASSDGRTQETQYF